The 22 T cell receptor beta chains below were found in one sample sequenced in a study of T cells in women clearing cervical HPV infection. The method was immunoSEQ multiplex PCR; TCRdb's version includes in-frame clones alone and lacks a portion of them. The sample data list tens of thousands of clones. Sequencing used blood buffy coat. All receptors come from a woman between 18 and 70 years old with a cervical HPV16 infection that either progressed to CIN3+ or cleared (not recorded which).

Comment on this clone: The CDR3 is cut off 3 residues early in the read; its end comes from the germline J gene. The V gene is TRBV19, the J gene TRBJ1-2; possibly TRBD1 for D (5 bases). V was shortened by 7 bases and J by 0 bases, with 15 bases between the two germline ends. CDR1 is LNHDA, CDR2 SQIVND, per germline (reference sequence). CDR3 length: 15 amino acids. This CDR3 is CASTLRAGANYGYTF. The sequenced part of the CDR3 DNA is TGTGCCAGTACTCTCCGGGCGGGGGCTAACTATGGC. The variable domain in full, completed from reference TRBV19 and TRBJ1-2, reads DGGITQSPKYLFRKEGQNVTLSCEQNLNHDAMYWYRQDPGQGLRLIYYSQIVNDFQKGDIAEGYSVSREKKESFPLTVTSAQKNPTAFYLCASTLRAGANYGYTFGSGTRLTVV.

As regards this clone: The CDR3 end falls 3 residues outside the read, so it is completed with the germline J gene. The chain joins TRBV19 to TRBJ1-1; 10 bases are shared with TRBD1. The CDR3 extends over 14 amino acids. From germline, CDR1 is LNHDA and CDR2 SQIVND (reference sequence). CDR3 loop: CASSKGDRGPGAFF. Incomplete CDR3 DNA: TGTGCCAGTAGTAAGGGGGACAGGGGCCCTGGA.

Worth noting for this clone: The read ends 3 residues before the CDR3 terminus; that terminus is restored from the germline J gene. The rearrangement joins TRBV18 to TRBJ2-7; a weak D match, TRBD2 (6 bases). From germline, CDR1 is KGHSH and CDR2 LQKENI. The CDR3 contains 14 residues. The V end was cut by 3 bases, the J end by 3 bases, with 12 bases between. The CDR3 reads CASSPLSGYYEQYF. The sequenced CDR3 bases are TGTGCCAGCTCACCTCTTAGCGGCTACTACGAG.

As for this clone: The CDR3 goes on 3 residues after the read ends, and that part is filled in from the germline J gene. This sequence joins TRBV18 and TRBJ1-4; 7 positions agree with TRBD1. Germline V CDR1 and CDR2: KGHSH, LQKENI. This CDR3 is built from 14 residues. J lost 6 bases, V lost 2 bases, and 3 bases had no gene match. The covered CDR3 bases are TGTGCCAGCTCACCAACCGGGACAGATGAAAAA. Its translation: CASSPTGTDEK. The full-length CDR3 reads as CASSPTGTDEKLFF.

With respect to this clone: The CDR3 end lies 3 residues beyond the end of the read and is filled in from the germline J gene. The chain has TRBV20-1 and TRBJ1-2; 9 nucleotides agree with TRBD1. Germline-derived CDR1 and CDR2 are DFQATT and SNEGSKA (reference sequence). The CDR3 contains 13 residues. The DNA read from the CDR3 is TGCAGTGCTAGAGAGGGACAGGGTCGAGGC. Its protein product is CSAREGQGRG. The full-length CDR3 reads as CSAREGQGRGYTF.

On this clone itself: Sequencing ends 3 residues short of the CDR3 end; the germline J gene provides the rest. The chain carries TRBV14 and TRBJ1-4, with 7 bases identical to TRBD1. This CDR3 has 15 amino acids. V was pared by 4 bases and J by 5 bases, with 7 bases of the junction left unmatched. Germline values: CDR1 SGHDN, CDR2 FVKESK. CDR3 sequence reads: CASSRTGTDNEKLFF. Incomplete CDR3 DNA: TGTGCCAGCAGCCGAACGGGGACAGACAATGAAAAA.

Regarding this clone: The CDR3 end lies 3 residues beyond the end of the read and is filled in from the germline J gene. This sequence joins TRBV2 and TRBJ2-7; 7 bases align to TRBD2. V lost 9 bases, J lost 6 bases, and 8 bases stayed unmatched. Germline CDR1 SNHLY, CDR2 FYNNEI. The CDR3 has 12 residues. CDR3 DNA, as far as it was read: TGTGCCAGGAGCTCAGGGAGGGGCGAG. It codes for CARSSGRGE. The whole CDR3 is CARSSGRGEQYF. Supplemented by reference TRBV2 and TRBJ2-7, the full variable domain reads EPEVTQTPSHQVTQMGQEVILRCVPISNHLYFYWYRQILGQKVEFLVSFYNNEISEKSEIFDDQFSVERPDGSNFTLKIRSTKLEDSAMYFCARSSGRGEQYFGPGTRLTVT.

About this clone: The read gets to within 3 residues of the CDR3 end, and the germline J gene fills in the rest. This chain links TRBV19 with TRBJ1-5; 11 nucleotides line up with TRBD1. This CDR3 has 15 amino acids. The germline V gene encodes CDR1 LNHDA and CDR2 SQIVND (reference sequence). CDR3 bases read: TGTGCCAGTAGCTACCGGGACAGGGGGGACCATCCC. Translating gives CASSYRDRGDHP. The complete CDR3 sequence is CASSYRDRGDHPQHF.

Notes on this clone: The read finishes 3 residues shy of the CDR3 end, and the germline J gene is used to complete it. The V gene is TRBV4-1, the J gene TRBJ2-7, with D possibly being TRBD1 (6 bases). The V end was cut by 3 bases, the J end by 0 bases, with 9 bases between. This CDR3 comprises 14 residues. Germline CDR1 is MGHRA and CDR2 is YSYEKL. CDR3 region: CASSHRGISYEQYF. CDR3 DNA (partial): TGCGCCAGCAGCCACAGGGGCATCTCCTACGAG.

This clone is classed as medium-sized by frequency. The read halts 3 residues ahead of the CDR3 end, with the missing end drawn from the germline J gene. The chain combines TRBV19 with TRBJ2-3, with D possibly TRBD2 on 5 matching bases. Germline V gives CDR1 LNHDA, CDR2 SQIVND (reference sequence). Deletions cut 1 base from V and 2 bases from J, with 13 bases between. This CDR3 contains 16 residues. The CDR3 spells CASSIGGTRATDTQYF. Partial CDR3 DNA: TGTGCCAGTAGTATAGGAGGAACTAGGGCCACAGATACG. Combining the CDR3 with reference TRBV19 and TRBJ2-3 gives the whole variable domain DGGITQSPKYLFRKEGQNVTLSCEQNLNHDAMYWYRQDPGQGLRLIYYSQIVNDFQKGDIAEGYSVSREKKESFPLTVTSAQKNPTAFYLCASSIGGTRATDTQYFGPGTRLTVL.

The CDR3 is CASSRPQGSQYF. CDR3 bases read: TGTGCCAGCTCTAGACCGCAGGGCAGT. The rearrangement links TRBV18 to TRBJ2-4; a weak D match, TRBD1 (5 bases). The read halts 3 residues ahead of the CDR3 end, with the missing end drawn from the germline J gene. This CDR3 region has 12 residues. The germline V gene encodes CDR1 KGHSH and CDR2 LQKENI.

Details on this clone: Read sequence stops 3 residues before the CDR3 end, and the germline J gene provides the missing end. The rearrangement links TRBV7-9 to TRBJ2-1; 8 nucleotides match TRBD2. The CDR3 contains 15 residues. With V trimmed by 2 bases and J by 6 bases, 6 bases remained unmatched. The germline gives CDR1 SEHNR, CDR2 FQNEAQ (reference sequence). CDR3 protein: CASSLKSGTSNEQFF. Partial CDR3 DNA: TGTGCCAGCAGCTTAAAGTCCGGGACTAGCAATGAG.

The CDR3 here is CASSLDATGEETQYF. The sequenced part of the CDR3 DNA is TGTGCCAGCAGCTTGGACGCGACAGGGGAAGAGACC. V usage is TRBV5-6 and J usage is TRBJ2-5; 8 nucleotides match TRBD1. With the read ending 3 residues before the CDR3 end, the germline J gene is used to fill in that end. CDR3 length: 15 residues. Trimming removed 0 bases from V and 3 bases from J; junction bases left unmatched: 4. Germline assignment: CDR1 SGHDT and CDR2 YYEEEE. Combining the CDR3 with reference TRBV5-6 and TRBJ2-5 gives the whole variable domain DAGVTQSPTHLIKTRGQQVTLRCSPKSGHDTVSWYQQALGQGPQFIFQYYEEEERQRGNFPDRFSGHQFPNYSSELNVNALLLGDSALYLCASSLDATGEETQYFGPGTRLLVL.

A note on this clone: The read comes to an end 3 residues before the CDR3 does, leaving the germline J gene to fill in the end. The V gene is TRBV20-1, the J gene TRBJ2-5; D perhaps matches TRBD1 (6 bases). V was trimmed by 5 bases and J by 5 bases, leaving 12 bases between them. The CDR3 loop spans 12 amino acids. CDR1 is DFQATT, CDR2 SNEGSKA, per germline (reference sequence). CDR3 bases read: TGCAGTGCTGAAACAGGGATGGAGACC. Protein product: CSAETGMET. The full CDR3 protein reads CSAETGMETQYF.

About this clone itself: The read falls 3 residues short of the CDR3 end, and the missing part is taken from the germline J gene. The V and J genes are TRBV7-8 and TRBJ2-1, with TRBD2 identical over 12 bases. The CDR3 is made up of 14 amino acids. V lost 6 bases, J lost 5 bases, and 2 bases stayed unmatched. The V gene's germline CDR1 is SGHVS and CDR2 FQNEAQ. The part of the CDR3 DNA that was read is TGTGCCAGCAGTCCTAGCGGGAGGGACAATGAG. Residues: CASSPSGRDNE. The full CDR3 sequence reads CASSPSGRDNEQFF.

Comments on this clone: The read terminates 3 residues before the CDR3 end, so the remaining end is supplied by the germline J gene. This chain links TRBV20-1 with TRBJ1-4, with 12 bases identical to TRBD1. Germline assignment: CDR1 DFQATT and CDR2 SNEGSKA (reference sequence). This CDR3 has 18 amino acids. CDR3 DNA, as far as it was read: TGCAGTGCTAGAGATATAGGGACAGGGGGCGGGTATAATTCACCA. Translation: CSARDIGTGGGYNSP. The whole CDR3 is CSARDIGTGGGYNSPLFF.

The sequenced part of the CDR3 DNA is TGTGCCAGTAGTCCCATAGACAGACCCTATGGC. Amino acids: CASSPIDRPYG. The whole CDR3 sequence is CASSPIDRPYGYTF. The gene calls are TRBV19 and TRBJ1-2; D is perhaps TRBD1 (5 bases). The CDR3 is cut off 3 residues early in the read; its end comes from the germline J gene. Germline CDR1 and CDR2: LNHDA and SQIVND (reference sequence). The CDR3 length is 14 residues. The V end was cut by 5 bases, the J end by 4 bases, with 14 bases between.

Comments on this clone: The read gets to within 3 residues of the CDR3 end, and the germline J gene fills in the rest. The V and J genes are TRBV5-1 and TRBJ1-1; maybe TRBD1 (5 bases). V lost 4 bases and J lost 4, with 17 bases in between. This CDR3 is 15 amino acids long. Germline CDR1 is SGHRS and CDR2 is YFSETQ. Partial CDR3 DNA: TGCGCCAGCAGCATCGCGGGGGAAAGAGGCACTGAA. Translation: CASSIAGERGTE. The entire CDR3 protein reads CASSIAGERGTEAFF.

For this clone: The read stops 3 residues short of the end of the CDR3; the missing end is completed from the germline J gene. The V call is TRBV6-4, the J call TRBJ1-6, with D possibly being TRBD1 (5 bases). The V gene lost 5 bases and the J gene lost 9 bases, with 11 bases spanning the gap. The germline V gene encodes CDR1 MRHNA and CDR2 SNTAGT. The CDR3 contains 13 residues. The CDR3 DNA, read in part, is TGTGCCAGCAGTCAGGGTCCTAGTTCACCC. Translation gives CASSQGPSSP. In full, the CDR3 is CASSQGPSSPLHF.

Concerning this clone itself: The read gets to within 3 residues of the CDR3 end, and the germline J gene fills in the rest. The V gene is TRBV6-1, the J gene TRBJ2-7; D is undetermined. The CDR3 runs to 14 residues. Per germline, CDR1 MNHNS and CDR2 SASEGT. Trimming shortened V by 2 bases and J by 0 bases, and 8 bases separated the two germline ends. CDR3 sequence reads: CASSENQFSYEQYF. CDR3 DNA (partial): TGTGCCAGCAGTGAAAACCAGTTCTCCTACGAG.

With regard to this clone: The CDR3 goes on 3 residues after the read ends, and that part is filled in from the germline J gene. The chain employs TRBV10-3 and TRBJ2-3; D uncertain. Germline V gene sequence: CDR1 ENHRY, CDR2 SYGVKD. This CDR3 spans 14 amino acids. Trimming pared 6 bases from V and 2 bases from J, leaving 12 bases between. CDR3 bases read: TGTGCCATCAGAAACGTGCAGAACACAGATACG. This encodes CAIRNVQNTDT. The CDR3 in its entirety is CAIRNVQNTDTQYF.

In regard to this clone: The sequenced fragment ends 3 residues before the CDR3 boundary, so the rest is inferred from the germline J gene. The chain recombines TRBV29-1 with TRBJ1-1; 8 positions match TRBD1. Germline V gene sequence: CDR1 SQVTM, CDR2 ANQGSEA. The CDR3 loop spans 14 amino acids. V shed 8 bases, J shed 2 bases, and the junction held 10 bases outside the gene matches. This CDR3 is CSTEGQARNTEAFF. The CDR3 bases that were read are TGCAGCACTGAGGGACAGGCGAGAAACACTGAA.